This T cell receptor beta chain was retrieved from a study of patients and donors after allogeneic stem cell transplantation. The CDR3 has 13 residues. Germline values: CDR1 SQVTM, CDR2 ANQGSEA. The V and J ends lost 6 bases and 2 bases, in that order; junction bases with no gene match: 1. Each CDR3 protein gets one entry after TCRdb re-called the RT-PCR reads with MiXCR. The sample carries 800,000 to 1,000,000 distinct CDR3 sequences, about a sixth recorded once. The sequencing input was blood, either unsorted or a sorted T cell fraction (not recorded which). The TCR originated in a human donor who was either an allogeneic HSCT recipient or a stem cell or donor lymphocyte infusion donor (not recorded which). It is not recorded whose cells these are; they may come from a transplant donor. The chain has TRBV29-1 and TRBJ1-4; 9 nucleotides match TRBD1. The CDR3, as DNA: TGCAGCGTCGGACAGGGGACTAATGAAAAACTGTTTTTT. As protein: CSVGQGTNEKLFF. Full variable domain (rest looked up from reference TRBV29-1 and TRBJ1-4): SAVISQKPSRDICQRGTSLTIQCQVDSQVTMMFWYRQQPGQSLTLIATANQGSEATYESGFVIDKFPISRPNLTFSTLTVSNMSPEDSSIYLCSVGQGTNEKLFFGSGTQLSVL.